What follows are 25 T cell receptor beta chains derived from one specimen sequenced in a study of Ad26.COV2.S vaccination and SARS-CoV-2 variants (dated by TCRdb to the early 2020s). In the paper's terms, the treatment or condition label means: around 19 received Ad26.COV2.S at low or high dose, single or two shots; about 5 received placebo; per-sample allocation not given. For vaccine and placebo recipients, the sequenced repertoires came from samples collected on day 63 after the first injection. The library came from the immunoSEQ multiplex PCR assay. TCRdb retrieved this table from immuneACCESS and kept in-frame rearrangements only. Not all clones are present; in checked studies, unresolved V genes account for under half, and no reason is known for the remainder. Here the sample has approximately 350,000 clones; 80% to 90% occur a single time. Around 3.7% of the sample is held by the ten biggest clonotypes.

The material was peripheral blood, obtained in a trial of Ad26.COV2.S vaccine versus placebo. The receptors here all came from a person aged 18-60 years who received the Ad26.COV2.S COVID-19 vaccine or a placebo.

The chain carries TRBV6-5 and TRBJ2-2, with D possibly matching TRBD2 (5 bases). V gave up 8 bases and J gave up 5 bases, with 9 bases separating them. Germline CDR1 MNHEY, CDR2 SVGAGI. The CDR3 totals 12 residues. The chain's CDR3 is CASGRGTGELFF. The CDR3 DNA follows: TGTGCCAGCGGCCGGGGTACCGGGGAGCTGTTTTTT.

This chain joins TRBV3-1 (or the pseudogene TRBV3-2) and TRBJ2-3; no firm D call. Trimming pared 0 bases from V and 4 bases from J, leaving 26 bases between. This CDR3 is 20 amino acids long. In germline, CDR1 is LGHDT, CDR2 YNNKEL (reference sequence). This CDR3 reads CASSQDLNLPGTQTADTQYF. Here the CDR3 DNA reads TGTGCCAGCAGCCAAGATCTTAATCTGCCTGGCACGCAAACAGCAGATACGCAGTATTTT.

The chain uses TRBV5-8 and TRBJ2-7, with D unresolved. The germline V gene has CDR1 SGHTS and CDR2 YDEGEE. The length of the CDR3 is 15 residues. Trimming took 0 bases from V and 6 from J, leaving 16 bases between them. The CDR3 is CASSLGPTPSPEQYF. For the CDR3, the DNA is TGTGCCAGCAGCTTGGGGCCCACCCCCTCTCCCGAGCAGTACTTC.

The V call is TRBV7-3, the J call TRBJ2-7, with TRBD1 matching 8 bases. The CDR3 length is 14 residues. Unmatched junction bases numbered 7, after V lost 5 bases and J lost 4 bases. Germline-derived CDR1 and CDR2 are SGHTA and FQGTGA. This chain's CDR3 is CASSPGGTGYEQYF. The DNA for the CDR3 is TGTGCCAGCAGCCCTGGTGGGACAGGTTACGAGCAGTACTTC.

The chain joins TRBV27 to TRBJ2-7; 8 bases are shared with TRBD2. The CDR3 contains 15 residues. Looked up from germline, CDR1 is MNHEY and CDR2 is SMNVEV (reference sequence). V lost 5 bases to trimming and J lost 4 bases; unmatched junction nucleotides: 10. The CDR3 DNA is TGTGCCAGCAGTGCAAGCGGGGGCGATGGATACGAGCAGTACTTC. Translating gives CASSASGGDGYEQYF.

The rearrangement uses TRBV5-4 and TRBJ2-7; 8 bases align to TRBD1. Per the germline V gene, CDR1 is SGHNT and CDR2 is YYREEE (reference sequence). The CDR3 consists of 15 residues. Trimming cost V 4 bases and J 3 bases; bases outside gene matches: 9. CDR3 nucleotide sequence: TGTGCCAGCAGCGTGAACCGGGACAGGAACTACGAGCAGTACTTC. It is translated as CASSVNRDRNYEQYF.

The chain employs TRBV24-1 and TRBJ2-3; maybe TRBD1 (6 bases). Trimming shortened V by 3 bases and J by 0 bases, and 6 bases separated the two germline ends. The CDR3 is made up of 14 amino acids. The germline gives CDR1 KGHDR, CDR2 SFDVKD. The CDR3 coding sequence is TGTGCCACCAGTGATACAGGGAGCACAGATACGCAGTATTTT. Its translation: CATSDTGSTDTQYF.

The rearrangement uses TRBV6-2 or TRBV6-3 and TRBJ1-2; D is unclear. Germline CDR1 MNHEY, CDR2 SVGEGT. The CDR3 extends over 13 amino acids. With 5 bases removed from V and 2 bases from J, the gap between germline ends came to 9 bases. Here the CDR3 reads CASSKQRNYGYTF. The DNA of the CDR3 is TGTGCCAGCAGTAAACAGAGAAACTATGGCTACACCTTC.

This chain joins TRBV2 and TRBJ1-6; D is unresolved. The ends were cut back, 0 bases at V and 10 bases at J, with 16 bases in the middle. CDR3 length equals 16 residues. Germline loops: CDR1 SNHLY, CDR2 FYNNEI. CDR3 sequence: CASSEATQGLESPLHF. For the CDR3, the DNA is TGTGCCAGCAGTGAAGCAACCCAAGGGCTAGAATCACCCCTCCACTTT. Full variable domain (remainder filled in from reference TRBV2 and TRBJ1-6): EPEVTQTPSHQVTQMGQEVILRCVPISNHLYFYWYRQILGQKVEFLVSFYNNEISEKSEIFDDQFSVERPDGSNFTLKIRSTKLEDSAMYFCASSEATQGLESPLHFGNGTRLTVT.

The chain uses TRBV15 and TRBJ1-5; TRBD1 matches at 7 bases. This CDR3 spans 15 amino acids. Per germline, CDR1 LNHNV and CDR2 YYDKDF (reference sequence). The J segment lost 6 bases and the V segment lost 0 bases, leaving 5 bases of the junction unmatched. The CDR3 DNA follows: TGTGCCACCAGCAGAGATCGACAGGGTCGTCAGCCCCAGCATTTT. It specifies CATSRDRQGRQPQHF.

V is TRBV21-1 and J is TRBJ1-2; TRBD1 is the table's D call, not checked against the DNA. TRBV21-1 is flagged as a pseudogene. The CDR3 has 15 residues. CDR3 region: CASSKGDRGYGGYTF. The CDR3 coding sequence is TGTGCCAGCAGCAAAGGGGACAGGGGGTACGGTGGCTACACCTTC.

The J gene is TRBJ2-1, the V gene TRBV6-5, with 9 bases fitting TRBD1. CDR3 length: 16 residues. V gave up 2 bases and J gave up 4 bases; unmatched junction bases: 6. Germline V gene sequence: CDR1 MNHEY, CDR2 SVGAGI. The chain's CDR3 is CASSYQTGGLYNEQFF. In DNA form, the CDR3 reads TGTGCCAGCAGTTACCAGACAGGGGGTTTATACAATGAGCAGTTCTTC.

This sequence joins TRBV3-1 (or the pseudogene TRBV3-2) and TRBJ1-2; D not resolved. Germline CDR1 and CDR2: LGHDT and YNNKEL (reference sequence). The CDR3 covers 14 residues. The ends were cut back, 1 base at V and 8 bases at J, with 14 bases in the middle. In DNA form, the CDR3 reads TGTGCCAGCAGCCAAGCGTCTGCTCTGAGGGGCTACACCTTC. Translating gives CASSQASALRGYTF.

This clone was picked up one time. The gene calls are TRBV29-1 and TRBJ1-3, with no clear D. Per the germline V gene, CDR1 is SQVTM and CDR2 is ANQGSEA. V was cut by 1 base and J by 0 bases, with 7 bases left in between. This CDR3 has 14 amino acids. For the CDR3, the DNA is TGCAGCGTTGAAGGCAGATACTCTGGAAACACCATATATTTT. The encoded protein is CSVEGRYSGNTIYF.

The V gene is TRBV19, the J gene TRBJ1-3; possible D gene TRBD1, 6 bases. This CDR3 has 15 residues. V lost 6 bases, J lost 0 bases, and 12 bases lay in between. The germline V gene has CDR1 LNHDA and CDR2 SQIVND (reference sequence). The CDR3 protein is CASRPGHYSGNTIYF. The DNA for the CDR3 is TGTGCCAGTAGGCCGGGACATTACTCTGGAAACACCATATATTTT.

As to this clone: The same CDR3 can be traced to other DNA sequences in this sample. The V and J genes are TRBV19 and TRBJ1-3; D not resolved. Germline CDR1 reads LNHDA; CDR2 reads SQIVND (reference sequence). The ends were cut back, 5 bases at V and 1 base at J, with 3 bases in the middle. This CDR3 is 12 amino acids long. CDR3 residues: CASSESGNTIYF. The CDR3 bases are TGTGCCAGTAGTGAATCTGGAAACACCATATATTTT. Supplemented by reference TRBV19 and TRBJ1-3, the full variable domain reads DGGITQSPKYLFRKEGQNVTLSCEQNLNHDAMYWYRQDPGQGLRLIYYSQIVNDFQKGDIAEGYSVSREKKESFPLTVTSAQKNPTAFYLCASSESGNTIYFGEGSWLTVV.

V and J are TRBV7-6 and TRBJ2-1; 15 bases match TRBD2. V was clipped by 4 bases and J by 4 bases; unmatched bases: 8. The CDR3 extends over 18 amino acids. The germline V gene has CDR1 SGHVS and CDR2 FNYEAQ. The CDR3 DNA sequence: TGTGCCAGCAGCTGGACTAGCGGGGGGGCGGTAATGTACAATGAGCAGTTCTTC. Residues: CASSWTSGGAVMYNEQFF.

In DNA form, the CDR3 reads TGTGCCAGCAGCTTAGACGGGGCCACCGGGGAGCTGTTTTTT. As protein: CASSLDGATGELFF. The chain has TRBV7-9 and TRBJ2-2; D possibly uses TRBD1 or TRBD2 (5 bases each). Trimming shortened V by 1 base and J by 4 bases, and 7 bases separated the two germline ends. The CDR3 totals 14 residues. Looked up from germline, CDR1 is SEHNR and CDR2 is FQNEAQ (reference sequence).

This rearrangement joins TRBV10-3 to TRBJ2-5, with D tentatively TRBD1 or TRBD2 (5 bases each). The CDR3 covers 15 residues. Germline CDR1 reads ENHRY; CDR2 reads SYGVKD. V lost 6 bases and J lost 2, with 16 bases in between. CDR3 loop: CAIRSRDAGQETQYF. In nucleotides, the CDR3 is TGTGCCATCAGGAGCCGGGACGCAGGACAAGAGACCCAGTACTTC.

This chain joins TRBV15 and TRBJ1-1, with D perhaps matching TRBD1 (6 bases). V was shortened by 0 bases and J by 11 bases, with 19 bases between the two germline ends. CDR3 length: 15 amino acids. In germline, CDR1 is LNHNV, CDR2 YYDKDF (reference sequence). Here the CDR3 reads CATSRDLGGTLRAFF. The CDR3 bases are TGTGCCACCAGCAGAGATTTAGGGGGTACCCTTAGGGCTTTCTTT.

This clone was found once. The V gene is TRBV20-1, the J gene TRBJ2-7; D unresolved. The CDR3 is 11 residues long. Per the germline V gene, CDR1 is DFQATT and CDR2 is SNEGSKA (reference sequence). V was cut by 1 base and J by 7 bases, with 8 bases left in between. CDR3 DNA: TGCAGTGCTAGAGGAGACCGGGAGCAGTACTTC. Its translation: CSARGDREQYF.

The chain has TRBV7-6 and TRBJ1-1; 8 nucleotides agree with TRBD1. Germline assignment: CDR1 SGHVS and CDR2 FNYEAQ. CDR3 length: 14 amino acids. The J segment lost 6 bases and the V segment lost 5 bases, leaving 8 bases of the junction unmatched. Here the CDR3 reads CASSPDRGWAEAFF. The CDR3, as DNA: TGTGCCAGCAGCCCCGACAGGGGTTGGGCTGAAGCTTTCTTT.

This clone turned up a few times. Other nucleotide sequences from this sample produce the same CDR3. V is TRBV20-1 and J is TRBJ2-7; possibly TRBD1 for D (5 bases). V lost 2 bases, J lost 4 bases, and 6 bases lay in between. The V gene's germline CDR1 is DFQATT and CDR2 SNEGSKA (reference sequence). The CDR3 has 11 amino acids. The DNA of the CDR3 is TGCAGTGCTAGACAGGGTTACGAGCAGTACTTC. It specifies CSARQGYEQYF.

V and J are TRBV28 and TRBJ2-3, with D possibly being TRBD2 (6 bases). Between the trimmed V and J ends, which lost 3 bases and 4 bases, there was a span of 14 bases. Germline assignment: CDR1 MDHEN and CDR2 SYDVKM. This CDR3 is 15 amino acids long. The CDR3: CASSFLEGRADTQYF. The DNA of the CDR3 is TGTGCCAGCAGTTTTCTGGAGGGGCGGGCAGATACGCAGTATTTT.

The chain couples TRBV7-9 to TRBJ2-3; D remains ambiguous. Trimming took off 0 bases at V and 3 bases at J, with 13 bases between the two ends. The germline gives CDR1 SEHNR, CDR2 FQNEAQ (reference sequence). This CDR3 is 16 amino acids long. The CDR3 region is CASSLARNTRTDTQYF. CDR3 DNA: TGTGCCAGCAGCTTAGCGAGGAACACAAGGACAGATACGCAGTATTTT.